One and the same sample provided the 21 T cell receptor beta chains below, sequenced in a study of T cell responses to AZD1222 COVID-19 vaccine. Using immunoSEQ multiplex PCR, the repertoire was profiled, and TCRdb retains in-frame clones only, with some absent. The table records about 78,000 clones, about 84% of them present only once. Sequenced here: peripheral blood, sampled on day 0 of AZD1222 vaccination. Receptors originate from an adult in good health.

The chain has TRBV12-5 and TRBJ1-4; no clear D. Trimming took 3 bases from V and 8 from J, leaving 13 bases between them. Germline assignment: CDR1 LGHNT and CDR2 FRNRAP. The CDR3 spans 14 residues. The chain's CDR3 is CASGFGEVEEKLFF. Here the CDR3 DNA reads TGTGCTAGTGGTTTTGGTGAAGTGGAGGAAAAACTGTTTTTT. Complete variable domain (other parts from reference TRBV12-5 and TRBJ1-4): DARVTQTPRHKVTEMGQEVTMRCQPILGHNTVFWYRQTMMQGLELLAYFRNRAPLDDSGMPKDRFSAEMPDATLATLKIQPSEPRDSAVYFCASGFGEVEEKLFFGSGTQLSVL.

The DNA for the CDR3 is TGTGCCAGCAGCCCATTCCACGGGACAGCGTACGAGCAGTACTTC. Translation: CASSPFHGTAYEQYF. V usage is TRBV7-6 and J usage is TRBJ2-7; TRBD1 matches 7 bases. V gave up 5 bases and J gave up 4 bases; unmatched junction bases: 11. The germline V gene has CDR1 SGHVS and CDR2 FNYEAQ. The CDR3 extends over 15 amino acids. The variable domain in full, completed from reference TRBV7-6 and TRBJ2-7, reads GAGVSQSPRYKVTKRGQDVALRCDPISGHVSLYWYRQALGQGPEFLTYFNYEAQQDKSGLPNDRFSAERPEGSISTLTIQRTEQRDSAMYRCASSPFHGTAYEQYFGPGTRLTVT.

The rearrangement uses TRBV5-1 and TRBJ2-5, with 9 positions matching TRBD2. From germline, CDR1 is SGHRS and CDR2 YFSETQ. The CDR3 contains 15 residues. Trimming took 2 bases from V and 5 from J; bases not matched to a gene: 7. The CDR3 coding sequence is TGCGCCAGCAGCTTAAGCGGGAGGAGCAGGGAGACCCAGTACTTC. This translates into CASSLSGRSRETQYF.

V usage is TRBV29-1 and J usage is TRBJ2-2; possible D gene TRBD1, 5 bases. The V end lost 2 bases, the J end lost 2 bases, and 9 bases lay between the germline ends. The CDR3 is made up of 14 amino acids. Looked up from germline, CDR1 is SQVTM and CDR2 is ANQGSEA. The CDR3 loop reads CSVENGQNTGELFF. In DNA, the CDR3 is TGCAGCGTTGAAAACGGACAAAACACCGGGGAGCTGTTTTTT.

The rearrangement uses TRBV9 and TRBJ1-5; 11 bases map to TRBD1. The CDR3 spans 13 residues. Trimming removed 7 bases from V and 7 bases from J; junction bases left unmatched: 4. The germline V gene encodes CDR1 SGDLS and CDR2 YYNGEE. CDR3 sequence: CASGQGARQPQHF. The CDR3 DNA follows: TGTGCCAGCGGACAGGGGGCAAGGCAGCCCCAGCATTTT.

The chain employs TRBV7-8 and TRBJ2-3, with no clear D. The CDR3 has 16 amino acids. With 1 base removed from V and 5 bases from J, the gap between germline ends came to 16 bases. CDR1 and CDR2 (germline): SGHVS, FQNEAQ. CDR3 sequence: CASSLGGRPPGDTQYF. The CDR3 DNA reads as TGTGCCAGCAGCTTAGGAGGTAGGCCACCAGGAGATACGCAGTATTTT.

The CDR3 is CAGGTGNQPQHF. The DNA of the CDR3 is TGTGCCGGAGGGACAGGCAATCAGCCCCAGCATTTT. This chain connects TRBV12-3 or TRBV12-4 to TRBJ1-5, with 7 bases aligning to TRBD1. Trimming removed 11 bases from V and 2 bases from J; junction bases left unmatched: 3. The CDR3 runs to 12 residues.

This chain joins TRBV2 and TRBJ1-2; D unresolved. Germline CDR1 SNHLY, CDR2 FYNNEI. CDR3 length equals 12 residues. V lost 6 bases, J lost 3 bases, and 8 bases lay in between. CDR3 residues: CASRGSYYGYTF. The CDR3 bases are TGTGCCAGCAGAGGCAGTTACTATGGCTACACCTTC.

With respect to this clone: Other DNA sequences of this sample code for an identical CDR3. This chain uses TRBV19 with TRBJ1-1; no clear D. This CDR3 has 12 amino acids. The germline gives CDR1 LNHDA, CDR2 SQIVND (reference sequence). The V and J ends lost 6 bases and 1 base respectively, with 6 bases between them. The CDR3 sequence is CASRTGNTEAFF. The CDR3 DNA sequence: TGTGCCAGTAGGACTGGGAACACTGAAGCTTTCTTT.

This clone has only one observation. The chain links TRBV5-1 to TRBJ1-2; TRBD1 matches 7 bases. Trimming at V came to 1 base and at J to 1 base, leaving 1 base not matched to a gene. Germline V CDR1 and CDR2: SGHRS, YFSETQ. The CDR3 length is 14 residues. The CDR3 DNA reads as TGCGCCAGCAGCTTGACAGGGGTTAACTATGGCTACACCTTC. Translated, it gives CASSLTGVNYGYTF.

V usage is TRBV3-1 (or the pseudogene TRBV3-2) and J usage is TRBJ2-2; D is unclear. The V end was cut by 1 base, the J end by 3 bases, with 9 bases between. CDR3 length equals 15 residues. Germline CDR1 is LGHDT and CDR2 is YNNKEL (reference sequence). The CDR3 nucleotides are TGTGCCAGCAGCCAAGGGGCTAAGTACACCGGGGAGCTGTTTTTT. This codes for CASSQGAKYTGELFF.

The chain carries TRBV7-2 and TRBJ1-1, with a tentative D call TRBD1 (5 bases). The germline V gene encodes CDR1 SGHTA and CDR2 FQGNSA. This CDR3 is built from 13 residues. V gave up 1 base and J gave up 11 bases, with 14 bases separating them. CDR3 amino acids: CASSLDAGRGAFF. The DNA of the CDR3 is TGTGCCAGCAGCTTAGACGCCGGTAGGGGCGCTTTCTTT. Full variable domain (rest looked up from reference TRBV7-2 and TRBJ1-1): GAGVSQSPSNKVTEKGKDVELRCDPISGHTALYWYRQSLGQGLEFLIYFQGNSAPDKSGLPSDRFSAERTGGSVSTLTIQRTQQEDSAVYLCASSLDAGRGAFFGQGTRLTVV.

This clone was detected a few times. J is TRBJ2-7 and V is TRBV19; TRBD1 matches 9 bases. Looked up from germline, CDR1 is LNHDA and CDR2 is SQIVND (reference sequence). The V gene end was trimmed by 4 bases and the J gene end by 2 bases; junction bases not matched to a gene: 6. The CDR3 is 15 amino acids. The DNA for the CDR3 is TGTGCCAGTAGTACTGACAGGGGGGGAGCCTACGAGCAGTACTTC. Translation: CASSTDRGGAYEQYF.

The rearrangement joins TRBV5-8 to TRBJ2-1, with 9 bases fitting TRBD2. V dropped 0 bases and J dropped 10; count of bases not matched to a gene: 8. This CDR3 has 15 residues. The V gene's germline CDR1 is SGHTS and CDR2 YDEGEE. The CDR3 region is CASSLEGGRASEQFF. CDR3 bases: TGTGCCAGCAGCTTGGAAGGCGGGAGGGCATCCGAGCAGTTCTTC.

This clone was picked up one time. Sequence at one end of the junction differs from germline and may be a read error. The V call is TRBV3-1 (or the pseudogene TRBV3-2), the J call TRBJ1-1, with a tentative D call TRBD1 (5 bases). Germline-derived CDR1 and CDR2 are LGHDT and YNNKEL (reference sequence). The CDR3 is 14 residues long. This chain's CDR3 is CASSQGQRNAEAFF. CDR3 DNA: TGTGCCAGCAGCCAAGGACAGCGGAACGCTGAAGCTTTCTTT.

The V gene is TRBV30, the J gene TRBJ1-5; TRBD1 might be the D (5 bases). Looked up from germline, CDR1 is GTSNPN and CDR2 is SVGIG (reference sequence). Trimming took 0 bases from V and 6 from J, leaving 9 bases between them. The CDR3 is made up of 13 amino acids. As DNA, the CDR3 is TGTGCCTGGAGTGTAGGGGCAGGTCAGCCCCAGCATTTT. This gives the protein CAWSVGAGQPQHF.

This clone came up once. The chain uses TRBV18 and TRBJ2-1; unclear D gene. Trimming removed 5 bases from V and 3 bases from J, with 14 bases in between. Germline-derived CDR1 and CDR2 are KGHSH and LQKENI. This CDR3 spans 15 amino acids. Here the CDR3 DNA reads TGTGCCAGCTCAACGGCCCCGGCGAACTACAATGAGCAGTTCTTC. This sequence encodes CASSTAPANYNEQFF.

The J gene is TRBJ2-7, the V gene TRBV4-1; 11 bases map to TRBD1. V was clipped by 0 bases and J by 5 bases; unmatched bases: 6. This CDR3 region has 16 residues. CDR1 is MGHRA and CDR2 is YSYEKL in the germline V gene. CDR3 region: CASSQDPPDRGHEQYF. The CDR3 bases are TGCGCCAGCAGCCAAGATCCTCCGGACAGGGGGCACGAGCAGTACTTC.

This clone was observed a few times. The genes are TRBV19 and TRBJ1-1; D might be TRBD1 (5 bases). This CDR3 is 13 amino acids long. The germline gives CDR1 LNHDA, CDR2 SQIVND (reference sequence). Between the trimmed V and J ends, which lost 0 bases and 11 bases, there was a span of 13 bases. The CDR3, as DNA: TGTGCCAGTAGTATAGATCTCAGGGCTCAGGCTTTCTTT. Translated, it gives CASSIDLRAQAFF.

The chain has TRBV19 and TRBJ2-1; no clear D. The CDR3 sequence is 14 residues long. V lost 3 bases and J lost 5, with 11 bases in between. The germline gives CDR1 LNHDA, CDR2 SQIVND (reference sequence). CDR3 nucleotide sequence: TGTGCCAGTAGTATGTGGCAGGCGGACAATGAGCAGTTCTTC. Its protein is CASSMWQADNEQFF. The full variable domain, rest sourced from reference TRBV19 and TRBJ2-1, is DGGITQSPKYLFRKEGQNVTLSCEQNLNHDAMYWYRQDPGQGLRLIYYSQIVNDFQKGDIAEGYSVSREKKESFPLTVTSAQKNPTAFYLCASSMWQADNEQFFGPGTRLTVL.

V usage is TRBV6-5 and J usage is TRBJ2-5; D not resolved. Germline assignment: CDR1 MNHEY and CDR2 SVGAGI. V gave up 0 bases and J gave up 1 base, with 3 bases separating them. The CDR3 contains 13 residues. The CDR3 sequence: CASSYSGQETQYF. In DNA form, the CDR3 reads TGTGCCAGCAGTTACTCTGGCCAAGAGACCCAGTACTTC.